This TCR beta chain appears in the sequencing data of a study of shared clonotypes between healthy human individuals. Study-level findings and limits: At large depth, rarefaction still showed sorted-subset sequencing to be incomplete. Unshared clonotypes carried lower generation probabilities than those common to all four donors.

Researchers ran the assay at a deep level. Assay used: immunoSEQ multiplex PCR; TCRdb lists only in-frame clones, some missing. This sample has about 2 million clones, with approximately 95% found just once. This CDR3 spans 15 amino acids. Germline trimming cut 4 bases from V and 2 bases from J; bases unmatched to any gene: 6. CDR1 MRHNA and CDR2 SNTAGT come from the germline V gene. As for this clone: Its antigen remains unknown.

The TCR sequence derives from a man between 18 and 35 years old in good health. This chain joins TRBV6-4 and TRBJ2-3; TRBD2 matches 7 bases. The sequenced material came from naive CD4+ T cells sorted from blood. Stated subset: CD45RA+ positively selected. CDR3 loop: CASSVASGPTDTQYF. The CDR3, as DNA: TGTGCCAGCAGTGTGGCTAGCGGTCCCACAGATACGCAGTATTTT.